This T cell receptor beta chain comes out of a study of CD4 and CD8 cells across lung adenocarcinoma regions. Remarks on this clonotype: One end of the junction is discordant with germline, which a read error may explain.

One entry per CDR3 protein, called by TCRdb with MiXCR from the PCR reads. The data contain some 25,000 distinct CDR3 sequences, 50% to 55% of them seen just once; the ten biggest clones take up 40% to 55%. Localized lung adenocarcinoma, a non-small cell lung cancer, affected the donors. Sequenced: CD8+ T cells from the center of a lung tumor. This clonotype was obtained from a male donor with lung adenocarcinoma. The CD4 and CD8 labels of this study may be unreliable.

As DNA, the CDR3 is TGTGCCAGCAGTGAAGCCGGGATGGGGGCCAAAAATACGCAGTATTTC. Translating gives CASSEAGMGAKNTQYF. This rearrangement joins TRBV6-1 to TRBJ2-4; TRBD1 might be the D (6 bases). This CDR3 contains 16 residues. Per the germline V gene, CDR1 is MNHNS and CDR2 is SASEGT.